The 24 T cell receptor beta chains presented below share a single source sample, sequenced in a study of cytomegalovirus exposure and HLA in healthy donors. The PCR was carried out with 60 Vbeta primers and 13 Jbeta primers. Measured with immunoSEQ multiplex PCR; TCRdb has only the in-frame clones, and not every one. The sample totals over 80,000 clones. Sample: PBMCs. The receptors derive from a girl between 10 and 17 years old in good health and CMV-seropositive.

This chain joins TRBV25-1 and TRBJ1-5; unclear D gene. Germline values: CDR1 MGHDK, CDR2 SYGVNS. The CDR3 loop spans 14 amino acids. V lost 3 bases and J lost 0, with 6 bases in between. CDR3 in amino acids: CASSDPYSNQPQHF. CDR3 nucleotide sequence: TGTGCCAGCAGTGACCCCTATAGCAATCAGCCCCAGCATTTT.

This chain uses TRBV30 with TRBJ2-5; no clear D. The CDR3 spans 16 residues. CDR1 is GTSNPN and CDR2 is SVGIG in the germline V gene (reference sequence). V was pared by 4 bases and J by 4 bases, with 22 bases between. CDR3 sequence: CAWTQYLQISGETQYF. CDR3 DNA: TGTGCCTGGACGCAATACCTACAGATTTCAGGAGAGACCCAGTACTTC.

The chain employs TRBV7-9 and TRBJ2-1, with TRBD2 matching over 12 bases. Germline CDR1 is SEHNR and CDR2 is FQNEAQ (reference sequence). The trim removed 5 bases at V and 5 bases at J, leaving 7 bases unmatched. This CDR3 has 16 residues. CDR3 region: CASSPWTSGDHNEQFF. Written as DNA, the CDR3 is TGTGCCAGCAGCCCTTGGACTAGCGGGGACCACAATGAGCAGTTCTTC.

This chain links TRBV7-3 with TRBJ1-6; TRBD1 might be the D (5 bases). Trimming stripped 3 bases from V and 1 base from J, with 7 bases between. The CDR3 consists of 15 residues. Germline assignment: CDR1 SGHTA and CDR2 FQGTGA. This CDR3 is CASSLGGSYNSPLHF. The CDR3 region has the DNA TGTGCCAGCAGCTTGGGGGGGTCCTATAATTCACCCCTCCACTTT.

The J gene is TRBJ2-1, the V gene TRBV18, with 7 bases lining up with TRBD1. Germline CDR1 KGHSH, CDR2 LQKENI. With 0 bases clipped from V and 4 bases from J, the junction kept 3 bases outside the gene matches. The CDR3 length is 15 residues. Written as DNA, the CDR3 is TGTGCCAGCTCACCACCCGGGACAGCATACAATGAGCAGTTCTTC. Encoded protein: CASSPPGTAYNEQFF. Supplemented by reference TRBV18 and TRBJ2-1, the full variable domain reads NAGVMQNPRHLVRRRGQEARLRCSPMKGHSHVYWYRQLPEEGLKFMVYLQKENIIDESGMPKERFSAEFPKEGPSILRIQQVVRGDSAAYFCASSPPGTAYNEQFFGPGTRLTVL.

The chain recombines TRBV5-6 with TRBJ2-3; TRBD1 matches at 7 bases. The CDR3 runs to 13 residues. V lost 7 bases to trimming and J lost 4 bases; unmatched junction nucleotides: 6. CDR1 and CDR2 (germline): SGHDT, YYEEEE. The CDR3 DNA sequence: TGTGCCAGCGGAGACAGGGTCGCAGATACGCAGTATTTT. This sequence encodes CASGDRVADTQYF.

The chain is built from TRBV12-5 and TRBJ2-7; D is unclear. The CDR3 contains 13 residues. V was pared by 3 bases and J by 3 bases, with 9 bases between. Germline V gene lookup returns CDR1 LGHNT and CDR2 FRNRAP. CDR3 loop: CASGFDENYEQYV. Here the CDR3 DNA reads TGTGCTAGTGGTTTTGACGAAAACTACGAGCAGTACGTC.

This sequence joins TRBV5-8 and TRBJ2-2; tentative D call: TRBD2 (5 bases). CDR3 length: 14 amino acids. Germline CDR1 SGHTS, CDR2 YDEGEE. The V end was cut by 4 bases, the J end by 0 bases, with 7 bases between. The chain's CDR3 is CASSLLANTGELFF. The CDR3 nucleotides read TGTGCCAGCAGCCTACTAGCGAACACCGGGGAGCTGTTTTTT.

Here the CDR3 DNA reads TGCAGCGTTACACGAGGGGGGGGAGGATCTTATGGCTACACCTTC. This gives the protein CSVTRGGGGSYGYTF. The rearrangement links TRBV29-1 to TRBJ1-2; D is perhaps TRBD1 (6 bases). This CDR3 is built from 15 residues. V lost 5 bases and J lost 5, with 21 bases in between. Looked up from germline, CDR1 is SQVTM and CDR2 is ANQGSEA.

This chain uses TRBV12-5 with TRBJ1-5; unclear D gene. V dropped 6 bases and J dropped 8 bases, with 23 bases sitting between them. There are 16 residues in the CDR3. Germline CDR1 and CDR2: LGHNT and FRNRAP. This CDR3 reads CASGTFLGSLREPQHF. CDR3 coding DNA: TGTGCTAGTGGCACTTTTTTAGGGAGCCTGCGCGAGCCCCAGCATTTT.

This sequence joins TRBV6-1 and TRBJ1-2; D not resolved. The CDR3 is made up of 14 amino acids. V lost 2 bases to trimming and J lost 4 bases, with 11 bases between them. Germline V gives CDR1 MNHNS, CDR2 SASEGT. The CDR3, as DNA: TGTGCCAGCAGTGAAAGAGTTCCTCCCTATGGCTACACCTTC. The encoded protein is CASSERVPPYGYTF.

The gene calls are TRBV28 and TRBJ2-3; D remains ambiguous. Between the trimmed V and J ends, which lost 7 bases and 3 bases, there was a span of 17 bases. CDR1 and CDR2 (germline): MDHEN, SYDVKM. The CDR3 extends over 15 amino acids. The CDR3: CASTPSLEPTDTQYF. The CDR3 nucleotides are TGTGCCAGCACACCCAGCCTAGAACCGACAGATACGCAGTATTTT.

The chain carries TRBV28 and TRBJ1-3, with D possibly matching TRBD1 (6 bases). CDR1 and CDR2 (germline): MDHEN, SYDVKM. The CDR3 has 14 residues. V was clipped by 5 bases and J by 1 base, with 9 bases between them. The CDR3 region has the DNA TGTGCCAGCAGTACAGGGTCGTCTGGAAACACCATATATTTT. This gives the protein CASSTGSSGNTIYF.

The J gene is TRBJ2-3, the V gene TRBV4-2, with 7 bases lining up with TRBD2. V lost 4 bases, J lost 4 bases, and 11 bases stayed unmatched. The CDR3 spans 16 residues. Germline-derived CDR1 and CDR2 are LGHNA and YNFKEQ. The DNA for the CDR3 is TGTGCCAGCAGCCTCTCAAGCGGGGAGCAGCCAGATACGCAGTATTTT. Its protein is CASSLSSGEQPDTQYF.

The chain combines TRBV4-1 with TRBJ2-7; D is unclear. Trimming left V 0 bases short and J 0 bases short, with 9 bases between. The CDR3 contains 15 residues. Germline V gives CDR1 MGHRA, CDR2 YSYEKL. The CDR3 here is CASSQDRLSSYEQYF. CDR3 nucleotide sequence: TGCGCCAGCAGCCAAGACAGGTTAAGCTCCTACGAGCAGTACTTC.

This chain joins TRBV5-6 and TRBJ1-2; D not resolved. Per germline, CDR1 SGHDT and CDR2 YYEEEE. V gave up 2 bases and J gave up 4 bases, with 12 bases separating them. This CDR3 is 14 amino acids long. CDR3: CASSFGSAFYGYTF. CDR3 coding DNA: TGTGCCAGCAGCTTCGGGAGCGCCTTCTATGGCTACACCTTC. The entire variable domain, with the rest obtained from reference TRBV5-6 and TRBJ1-2, is as follows: DAGVTQSPTHLIKTRGQQVTLRCSPKSGHDTVSWYQQALGQGPQFIFQYYEEEERQRGNFPDRFSGHQFPNYSSELNVNALLLGDSALYLCASSFGSAFYGYTFGSGTRLTVV.

The chain combines TRBV4-3 with TRBJ2-1; 9 nucleotides line up with TRBD1. This CDR3 region has 16 residues. Germline CDR1 and CDR2: LGHNA and YSLEER. After removal of 2 bases from V and 10 bases from J, the junction contained 12 bases not matched to a gene. The CDR3 is CASSQKVPGQGTEQFF. DNA for the CDR3: TGCGCCAGCAGCCAAAAAGTCCCGGGACAGGGAACGGAGCAGTTCTTC.

The V call is TRBV5-4, the J call TRBJ1-3; a possible D gene is TRBD1 (6 bases). The germline CDR1 and CDR2 sequences are SGHNT and YYREEE (reference sequence). The CDR3 is 14 amino acids. Deletions cut 5 bases from V and 4 bases from J, with 13 bases between. CDR3 protein: CASSYGQLGNTIYF. CDR3 coding DNA: TGTGCCAGCAGTTATGGACAGTTAGGAAACACCATATATTTT.

The genes are TRBV5-6 and TRBJ2-3, with D perhaps TRBD2 (6 bases). This CDR3 is built from 18 residues. Germline CDR1 reads SGHDT; CDR2 reads YYEEEE. The V and J ends lost 2 bases and 0 bases respectively, with 19 bases between them. The CDR3 region is CASSLGRYGPKSTDTQYF. In nucleotides, the CDR3 is TGTGCCAGCAGCTTAGGGAGGTACGGACCCAAAAGCACAGATACGCAGTATTTT.

This sequence joins TRBV9 and TRBJ1-1; D remains unclear. Per germline, CDR1 SGDLS and CDR2 YYNGEE. V dropped 4 bases and J dropped 3 bases, with 13 bases sitting between them. The CDR3 covers 14 residues. Here the CDR3 reads CASSTSAGDTEAFF. Here the CDR3 DNA reads TGTGCCAGCAGCACCAGTGCGGGCGACACTGAAGCTTTCTTT.

The chain has TRBV9 and TRBJ2-7; D is possibly TRBD1 (5 bases). This CDR3 comprises 13 residues. Germline-derived CDR1 and CDR2 are SGDLS and YYNGEE. Between the trimmed V and J ends, which lost 0 bases and 6 bases, there was a span of 10 bases. As DNA, the CDR3 is TGTGCCAGCAGCGTAGGTGAGACAGCCGAGCAGTACTTC. It specifies CASSVGETAEQYF.

About this clone: One end of the junction does not line up with germline, which may come from a read error. The chain joins TRBV5-5 to TRBJ2-3; 11 nucleotides match TRBD2. Germline values: CDR1 SGHKS, CDR2 YYEKEE (reference sequence). CDR3 length equals 16 residues. This chain's CDR3 is CASSLNLAGGTDTQYF. DNA for the CDR3: TGTGCCAGCAGCTTAAATCTAGCGGGGGGCACCGATACGCAGTATTTT.

The chain recombines TRBV5-6 with TRBJ2-1; 9 bases match TRBD1. This CDR3 spans 15 amino acids. Trimming at V came to 3 bases and at J to 8 bases, leaving 9 bases not matched to a gene. The germline gives CDR1 SGHDT, CDR2 YYEEEE. In nucleotides, the CDR3 is TGTGCCAGCAGCTCGGGGACAGGGAAGGGGCATGAGCAGTTCTTC. Translation: CASSSGTGKGHEQFF.

The chain employs TRBV9 and TRBJ1-1; TRBD1 matches 10 bases. The ends lost 3 bases at V and 6 bases at J; junction bases unmatched: 2. Germline loops: CDR1 SGDLS, CDR2 YYNGEE. The CDR3 runs 13 residues. The CDR3 bases are TGTGCCAGCAGCGGACAGGGGGCAGCTGAAGCTTTCTTT. Translating it yields CASSGQGAAEAFF.